One sample yielded the 6 T cell receptor beta chains listed below, sequenced in a study of blood T cell repertoires in COVID-19. Data came from immunoSEQ multiplex PCR; TCRdb stores just in-frame clones and leaves some out. Of 150,000 to 200,000 clones in the sample, 90% to 95% were seen once. The specimen sequenced was peripheral blood. The receptors derive from a woman between 50 and 59 years old with acute or convalescent COVID-19.

This chain links TRBV7-3 with TRBJ2-3, with D tentatively TRBD2 (7 bases). V lost 4 bases to trimming and J lost 4 bases, with 12 bases between them. The CDR3 is 14 residues long. Germline V gene sequence: CDR1 SGHTA, CDR2 FQGTGA. The CDR3 protein is CASSSWGGPDTQYF. The CDR3 region has the DNA TGTGCCAGCAGCTCCTGGGGGGGCCCAGATACGCAGTATTTT.

This chain connects TRBV25-1 to TRBJ2-5, with 7 bases matching TRBD2. The junction had 12 bases not matched to a gene; V was cut back by 7 bases and J by 4 bases. This CDR3 is 15 amino acids long. Germline V CDR1 and CDR2: MGHDK, SYGVNS. The CDR3 DNA sequence: TGTGCCAGCACTACGGGCCGCGGGGGTGGAGAGACCCAGTACTTC. It translates to CASTTGRGGGETQYF.

The chain has TRBV13 and TRBJ1-2; 7 bases fit TRBD1. The CDR3 has 14 residues. The trim removed 6 bases at V and 2 bases at J, leaving 6 bases unmatched. The germline gives CDR1 PRHDT, CDR2 FYEKMQ (reference sequence). CDR3 sequence: CASSRTGLNYGYTF. In nucleotides, the CDR3 is TGTGCCAGCAGTAGGACAGGACTAAACTATGGCTACACCTTC. The complete variable domain, with remaining parts taken from reference TRBV13 and TRBJ1-2, reads AAGVIQSPRHLIKEKRETATLKCYPIPRHDTVYWYQQGPGQDPQFLISFYEKMQSDKGSIPDRFSAQQFSDYHSELNMSSLELGDSALYFCASSRTGLNYGYTFGSGTRLTVV.

The chain combines TRBV7-9 with TRBJ1-2, with D tentatively TRBD1 (5 bases). Germline V lookup: CDR1 SEHNR, CDR2 FQNEAQ (reference sequence). V shed 1 base and J shed 8 bases, with 8 bases lying between them. This CDR3 is 12 amino acids long. For the CDR3, the DNA is TGTGCCAGCAGCTTAGACAGGACGGGCTACACCTTC. It codes for CASSLDRTGYTF.

V and J are TRBV10-2 and TRBJ2-2; 7 nucleotides match TRBD1. The CDR3 runs to 14 residues. Germline CDR1 and CDR2: WSHSY and SAAADI. The V segment lost 8 bases and the J segment 5 bases; nucleotides outside the gene matches: 8. The CDR3 DNA follows: TGCGCCAGCCACAGGGGCCAGGGAACCGGGGAGCTGTTTTTT. Protein sequence: CASHRGQGTGELFF.

The CDR3 sequence is CASGLVQAFWGFGYEQYF. The CDR3 coding sequence is TGTGCTAGTGGTTTGGTACAGGCCTTTTGGGGCTTTGGGTACGAGCAGTACTTC. The V call is TRBV12-5, the J call TRBJ2-7; D is possibly TRBD1 (5 bases). This CDR3 has 18 residues. Germline CDR1 reads LGHNT; CDR2 reads FRNRAP. Trimming stripped 0 bases from V and 4 bases from J, with 22 bases between. The full variable domain, with the rest looked up from reference TRBV12-5 and TRBJ2-7, is DARVTQTPRHKVTEMGQEVTMRCQPILGHNTVFWYRQTMMQGLELLAYFRNRAPLDDSGMPKDRFSAEMPDATLATLKIQPSEPRDSAVYFCASGLVQAFWGFGYEQYFGPGTRLTVT.